The 19 T cell receptor beta chains below all came from one sample that was sequenced in a study of blood T cells in healthy people across ages. A second PCR of roughly 6 to 12 cycles used a sample-barcoded 5' primer and a J-beta primer mix. TCRdb analysed the 5' RACE reads with MiXCR anew, one entry per CDR3 protein. The sample holds about 1,600,000 distinct CDR3 sequences, approximately 42% seen once. What was sequenced was blood. These receptors originate from a woman younger than 30 in good health.

The rearrangement uses TRBV6-1 and TRBJ2-1; D perhaps matches TRBD2 (5 bases). V dropped 3 bases and J dropped 4 bases, with 13 bases sitting between them. The length of the CDR3 is 15 residues. Germline V gene sequence: CDR1 MNHNS, CDR2 SASEGT. CDR3 loop: CASSDASSGYNEQFF. Here the CDR3 DNA reads TGTGCCAGCAGTGATGCGAGTTCGGGGTACAATGAGCAGTTCTTC.

The chain joins TRBV4-2 to TRBJ2-4; D possibly corresponds to TRBD2 (6 bases). There are 14 residues in the CDR3. The germline gives CDR1 LGHNA, CDR2 YNFKEQ. The V end was cut by 1 base, the J end by 3 bases, with 7 bases between. DNA for the CDR3: TGTGCCAGCAGCCAAGGGACTAACAAAAACATTCAGTACTTC. Translating gives CASSQGTNKNIQYF.

The J gene is TRBJ2-1, the V gene TRBV7-3; maybe TRBD2 (5 bases). CDR3 length: 14 residues. V was cut by 1 base and J by 8 bases, with 12 bases left in between. Germline CDR1 reads SGHTA; CDR2 reads FQGTGA. CDR3 sequence: CASSLMDSDYEQFF. The DNA for the CDR3 is TGTGCCAGCAGCTTAATGGACTCTGACTATGAGCAGTTCTTC. The full variable domain, completed using reference TRBV7-3 and TRBJ2-1, is GAGVSQTPSNKVTEKGKYVELRCDPISGHTALYWYRQSLGQGPEFLIYFQGTGAADDSGLPNDRFFAVRPEGSVSTLKIQRTERGDSAVYLCASSLMDSDYEQFFGPGTRLTVL.

Only a few counts were recorded for this clonotype. The chain's CDR3 is CASSKEDSSPAYGYTF. CDR3 in DNA: TGTGCCAGCAGCAAAGAGGACAGTTCTCCTGCCTATGGCTACACCTTC. The chain recombines TRBV21-1 with TRBJ1-2; the tabulated D call, TRBD1, remains unverified against the DNA. TRBV21-1 is tagged as a pseudogene. There are 16 residues in the CDR3.

The rearrangement links TRBV20-1 to TRBJ2-3; unclear D gene. V was cut by 4 bases and J by 3 bases, with 14 bases left in between. The CDR3 has 14 residues. The germline V gene has CDR1 DFQATT and CDR2 SNEGSKA (reference sequence). The CDR3 here is CSATGGSVTDTQYF. The DNA of the CDR3 is TGCAGTGCTACGGGCGGATCGGTAACAGATACGCAGTATTTT.

The chain joins TRBV25-1 to TRBJ2-7, with TRBD2 identical over 7 bases. The CDR3 has 14 residues. Germline V gene sequence: CDR1 MGHDK, CDR2 SYGVNS. With V trimmed by 6 bases and J by 4 bases, 9 bases remained unmatched. The CDR3 region is CASRRPGGGYEQYF. In DNA form, the CDR3 reads TGTGCCAGCAGACGCCCCGGCGGGGGTTACGAGCAGTACTTC.

This clonotype was counted ten times or more. The V call is TRBV20-1, the J call TRBJ2-5, with unresolved D. Germline CDR1 and CDR2: DFQATT and SNEGSKA (reference sequence). V was cut by 3 bases and J by 1 base, with 6 bases left in between. The CDR3 totals 12 residues. The CDR3 reads CSARDTQETQYF. The CDR3, as DNA: TGCAGTGCTAGGGATACCCAAGAGACCCAGTACTTC.

About this clonotype: Sequence at one end of the junction differs from germline and may be a read error. CDR3 sequence: CASREGQLPYNEQFF. CDR3 DNA: TGTGCCAGCAGGGAAGGACAGCTACCCTACAATGAGCAGTTCTTC. The chain is built from TRBV6-1 and TRBJ2-1; D might be TRBD1 (6 bases). Per germline, CDR1 MNHNS and CDR2 SASEGT. This CDR3 comprises 15 residues.

This clonotype was seen a few times. V usage is TRBV27 and J usage is TRBJ2-1; 7 bases line up with TRBD2. Germline lookup yields CDR1 MNHEY and CDR2 SMNVEV (reference sequence). The CDR3 contains 15 residues. The junction had 10 bases not matched to a gene; V was cut back by 3 bases and J by 8 bases. The CDR3 coding sequence is TGTGCCAGCAGTTTTAAGGGAGGGAGGAGTGATGAGCAGTTCTTC. This translates into CASSFKGGRSDEQFF.

J is TRBJ2-4 and V is TRBV2; the D is unclear. From germline, CDR1 is SNHLY and CDR2 FYNNEI. The CDR3 covers 13 residues. V was shortened by 8 bases and J by 6 bases, with 14 bases between the two germline ends. The CDR3 region is CASYVGPGNIQYF. DNA for the CDR3: TGTGCCAGCTATGTAGGACCGGGAAACATTCAGTACTTC.

As DNA, the CDR3 is TGCGCCAGCAGCTTGCGAGCGGGAGAACGCACAGATACGCAGTATTTT. Translation: CASSLRAGERTDTQYF. This chain connects TRBV5-1 to TRBJ2-3, with 8 positions matching TRBD2. V was pared by 1 base and J by 1 base, with 5 bases of the junction left unmatched. CDR3 length: 16 residues. Germline CDR1 is SGHRS and CDR2 is YFSETQ.

V gene TRBV5-1 combines with J gene TRBJ2-1, with 15 bases identical to TRBD2. The trim removed 3 bases at V and 0 bases at J, leaving 7 bases unmatched. This CDR3 has 19 amino acids. CDR1 SGHRS and CDR2 YFSETQ come from the germline V gene. The CDR3 here is CASSSSGTSGRPSYNEQFF. CDR3 DNA: TGCGCCAGCAGCTCTTCCGGGACTAGCGGGAGGCCCTCCTACAATGAGCAGTTCTTC.

The rearrangement links TRBV5-1 to TRBJ1-4; 11 nucleotides match TRBD1. V dropped 0 bases and J dropped 5; count of bases not matched to a gene: 3. The germline gives CDR1 SGHRS, CDR2 YFSETQ. The CDR3 has 16 residues. The DNA for the CDR3 is TGCGCCAGCAGCTTGGTTGGGACAGGGGGGAATGAAAAACTGTTTTTT. Translated, it gives CASSLVGTGGNEKLFF.

This clonotype has more than one count but fewer than ten. The chain employs TRBV21-1 and TRBJ2-5; the D call of TRBD1 is as the table states it, not checked on the DNA. TRBV21-1 is shown as a pseudogene. The CDR3 is 16 residues long. The CDR3 protein is CASRDTGLERGETQYF. In DNA, the CDR3 is TGTGCCAGCAGGGATACAGGGCTGGAGAGAGGGGAGACCCAGTACTTC.

In its sample, this clonotype was seen many times. The V gene is TRBV12-3 or TRBV12-4, the J gene TRBJ2-7; D possibly uses TRBD1 or TRBD2 (5 bases each). This CDR3 has 15 residues. Trimming removed 5 bases from V and 0 bases from J, with 14 bases in between. The DNA of the CDR3 is TGTGCCAGCAGTCCAATAGGGACCATCTCCTACGAGCAGTACTTC. The encoded protein is CASSPIGTISYEQYF.

This clonotype was seen a handful of times. The rearrangement links TRBV4-1 to TRBJ1-2; D may be TRBD1 (6 bases). V was trimmed by 3 bases and J by 7 bases, leaving 15 bases between them. CDR3 size: 14 residues. The germline CDR1 and CDR2 sequences are MGHRA and YSYEKL. In nucleotides, the CDR3 is TGCGCCAGCAGCCAGAAACAGGGATTTAGTGGCTACACCTTC. This encodes CASSQKQGFSGYTF.

This chain joins TRBV7-2 and TRBJ1-2; 8 bases are a match to TRBD1. This CDR3 contains 14 residues. Germline lookup yields CDR1 SGHTA and CDR2 FQGNSA. The J segment lost 5 bases and the V segment lost 5 bases, leaving 7 bases of the junction unmatched. The CDR3 DNA is TGTGCCAGCAGCCCTCAGGGGGCGCGGTATGGCTACACCTTC. This sequence encodes CASSPQGARYGYTF.

This chain links TRBV6-1 with TRBJ2-7; D possibly corresponds to TRBD2 (6 bases). The CDR3 contains 15 residues. V was pared by 2 bases and J by 1 base, with 12 bases between. The germline V gene has CDR1 MNHNS and CDR2 SASEGT. CDR3 nucleotides: TGTGCCAGCAGTGAACCTGGACTATTTTCCTACGAGCAGTACTTC. It translates to CASSEPGLFSYEQYF.

The chain has TRBV6-1 and TRBJ2-1; 11 bases match TRBD2. V lost 4 bases, J lost 1 base, and 3 bases stayed unmatched. Germline V gives CDR1 MNHNS, CDR2 SASEGT. The CDR3 is made up of 16 amino acids. This chain's CDR3 is CASSGRLAGSYNEQFF. DNA for the CDR3: TGTGCCAGCAGTGGACGACTAGCGGGGTCCTACAATGAGCAGTTCTTC.